This is a list of T cell receptor beta chains from one sample in a study of cytomegalovirus exposure and HLA in healthy donors. Clones were read by immunoSEQ multiplex PCR, and TCRdb kept only the in-frame ones, dropping some. The sample carries roughly 150,000 clones, 90% to 97% recorded once. The sample was PBMCs. The receptors were gathered from a woman aged 18-30 years in good health and CMV-seronegative. Each CDR3 is given with its conserved first and last residue. A D gene is named only where the DNA matches it firmly. Clone size appears in some rows only: once, few, many, or a class for an expanded clone.

TRBJ2-1 | NA | NA | TRBV19 | TGTGCCAGTAGTGCTCGCCCGACAGGTTCCTACAATGAGCAGTTCTTC | CASSARPTGSYNEQFF
TRBJ1-2 | TRBD1 | NA | TRBV6-1 | TGTGCCAGCCCCCGGGACAGGGAGGATGGCTACACCTTC | CASPRDREDGYTF
TRBJ2-1 | TRBD2 | few | TRBV5-4 | TGTGCCAGCAGCTCCCGGACTAGCGGGGGGGCGGAGCAGTTCTTC | CASSSRTSGGAEQFF
TRBJ2-1 | TRBD2 | NA | TRBV29-1 | TGCAGCGTTGAAGGGTCGCGGGGGGGCCCCAGTCAGTTCTTC | CSVEGSRGGPSQFF
TRBJ1-2 | TRBD1 | NA | TRBV6-5 | TGTGCCAGCACAGATTCCGGACAGGCCCCCTATGGCTACACCTTC | CASTDSGQAPYGYTF
TRBJ1-4 | TRBD1 | NA | TRBV25-1 | TGTGCCAGCAGTGCCAGGGGGCGACCTAATGAAAAACTGTTTTTT | CASSARGRPNEKLFF
TRBJ1-5 | NA | once | TRBV5-5 | TGTGCCAGCAGCTTCGGGGGGTTCAATCAGCCCCAGCATTTT | CASSFGGFNQPQHF
TRBJ1-2 | TRBD1 | NA | TRBV7-9 | TGTGCCAGCAGCCGACAGGGCGCGCTGGGCTACACCTTC | CASSRQGALGYTF
TRBJ1-1 | TRBD1 | NA | TRBV4-1 | TGCGCCAGCAGCCAGGGACAGGGGGCGAACACTGAAGCTTTCTTT | CASSQGQGANTEAFF
TRBJ2-1 | NA | NA | TRBV21-1 | TGTGCCAGCAGCAAAGATGAGGCCGCAGATAGGGAGAATGAGCAGTTCTTC | CASSKDEAADRENEQFF
TRBJ2-4 | NA | NA | TRBV7-2 | TGTGCCAGCAGCTTAGGGGCAGGAGCCAAAAACATTCAGTACTTC | CASSLGAGAKNIQYF
TRBJ1-2 | NA | once | TRBV5-1 | TGCGCCAGCAGCTTGGCTTCACAAGATGGCTACACCTTC | CASSLASQDGYTF
TRBJ1-1 | NA | few | TRBV5-4 | TGTGCCAGCAGCTTCGTTCGGGGGACTGAAGCTTTCTTT | CASSFVRGTEAFF
TRBJ2-6 | NA | NA | TRBV4-3 | TGCGCCAGCAGCCAAGATCCCCAGGCCCACGCTGGGGCCAACGTCCTGACTTTC | CASSQDPQAHAGANVLTF
TRBJ2-7 | TRBD1 | once | TRBV27 | TGTGCCAGCAGTTCAGACAGGGATCACGACGAGCAGTACTTC | CASSSDRDHDEQYF
TRBJ2-3 | TRBD2 | once | TRBV5-4 | TGTGCCAGCGCGGGGGGCTACACAGATACGCAGTATTTT | CASAGGYTDTQYF
TRBJ2-2 | NA | NA | TRBV18 | TGTGCCAGCTCACCAACCTTCGAGCGAAAGGAGCTGTTTTTT | CASSPTFERKELFF
TRBJ1-1 | NA | NA | TRBV19 | TGTGCCAGTAGTTCTGGCGGGTTGGCTGAAGCTTTCTTT | CASSSGGLAEAFF
TRBJ2-5 | TRBD2 | NA | TRBV4-3 | TGCGCCAGCAGCCAAGCACTAGCGGGGGGGCAAGAGACCCAGTACTTC | CASSQALAGGQETQYF
TRBJ2-7 | TRBD1 | NA | TRBV6-5 | TGTGCCATCTCCCGAGGGACAGGCAACGAGCAGTACTTC | CAISRGTGNEQYF
TRBJ1-1 | TRBD1 | NA | TRBV18 | TGTGCCAGCTCAGAAAGCCAGGGGGCGTCGGGTGAAGCTTTCTTT | CASSESQGASGEAFF
TRBJ1-6 | TRBD1 | NA | TRBV7-8 | TGTGCCAGCAGCTCCGGGACAGCCAATAATTCACCCCTCCACTTT | CASSSGTANNSPLHF
TRBJ2-3 | TRBD2 | few | TRBV12-5 | TGTGCTAGTGACACGGGGGGGCCCACAGATACGCAGTATTTT | CASDTGGPTDTQYF
TRBJ1-3 | NA | NA | TRBV10-1 | TGCGCCAGCAGTGAGTCTGAGGTATCTGGAAACACCATATATTTT | CASSESEVSGNTIYF
TRBJ2-3 | NA | NA | TRBV6-5 | TGTGCCAGCAGGTCTATCGACAGTGCATCGCAGTATTTT | CASRSIDSASQYF
TRBJ1-3 | TRBD1 | NA | TRBV19 | TGTGCCAGTAGCGTGGACAGGTCTGGAAACACCATATATTTT | CASSVDRSGNTIYF
TRBJ2-3 | TRBD2 | NA | TRBV27 | TGTGCCAGCAGTTACCAGGGAGGGAGCACAGATACGCAGTATTTT | CASSYQGGSTDTQYF
TRBJ1-4 | NA | NA | TRBV4-1 | TGCGCCAGCAGCCAACTTGTTCGACAGACTAATGAAAAACTGTTTTTT | CASSQLVRQTNEKLFF
TRBJ1-3 | TRBD1 | NA | TRBV6-6 | TGTGCCAGCAACCGACAGGGAACTGGAAACACCATATATTTT | CASNRQGTGNTIYF
TRBJ2-7 | NA | NA | TRBV11-2 | TGTGCCAGCAGCCCGTCCCCCTACGAGCAGTACTTC | CASSPSPYEQYF
TRBJ2-2 | TRBD1 | NA | TRBV27 | TGTGCCAGCAGTACCCAGGGGGTGGGGGAGCTGTTTTTT | CASSTQGVGELFF